The clone carrying this T cell receptor beta chain was detected ten times or more. Its cognate antigen is unknown. This entry is derived from a study of T-cell memory formation after mild COVID-19. Study at large: Largely donor-specific sequence clusters came from a couple of donors.

A single record per CDR3 protein comes from TCRdb applying MiXCR to the 5' RACE reads. The repertoire includes roughly 16,000 distinct CDR3 sequences, around 25% of them detected once, and roughly three fifths sits in the top ten. Germline lookup yields CDR1 MGHRA and CDR2 YSYEKL. V was cut by 2 bases and J by 5 bases, with 9 bases left in between. This CDR3 comprises 13 residues. Notes on the study in general: Researchers report contracting CD4+ clones mostly in CM and EM, with CD8+ clones in EMRA.

The sequenced material came from PBMCs or a T cell subset sorted from them (not recorded which). This TCR was recovered from a man younger than 30 who had mild COVID-19 (a few samples of this study predate the infection). Cell type and time point are not known. The chain links TRBV4-1 to TRBJ1-1; D not resolved. This CDR3 is CASSQREVTEAFF. CDR3 coding DNA: TGCGCCAGCAGCCAACGGGAAGTTACTGAAGCTTTCTTT.